Sequencing of this T cell receptor beta chain was carried out in a study of spatial heterogeneity in lung cancer. Study in general: Detection consistently yielded more beta chains than alpha chains.

Time point: sample taken at primary tumor resection. Sequencing covered unsorted whole RNA taken from tumor, nontumor lung or frozen PBMC. Samples were donated by 72 untreated early-stage non-small cell lung cancer patients. This CDR3 spans 15 amino acids. Per germline, CDR1 SNHLY and CDR2 FYNNEI. The germline V and J ends were trimmed by 6 bases and 1 base, with 13 bases remaining between them. The sample holds many counts of this clonotype. The library protocol tagged each TCR cDNA with a unique molecular identifier. TCRdb re-called the 5' RACE reads through MiXCR, storing one row per CDR3 protein. The sample holds tens of thousands of distinct CDR3 sequences; approximately 18% are singletons and the top ten take about 6.6%.

The receptor comes from a male donor with early-stage non-small cell lung cancer. The sequencing here drew on PBMCs, taken at surgery. This chain links TRBV2 with TRBJ1-5; D perhaps matches TRBD1 (6 bases). The CDR3 region has the DNA TGTGCCAGCAGGGGGGCCCGAGGGAGCAATCAGCCCCAGCATTTT. Protein product: CASRGARGSNQPQHF. Using reference TRBV2 and TRBJ1-5 for the parts outside the CDR3, the full variable domain is EPEVTQTPSHQVTQMGQEVILRCVPISNHLYFYWYRQILGQKVEFLVSFYNNEISEKSEIFDDQFSVERPDGSNFTLKIRSTKLEDSAMYFCASRGARGSNQPQHFGDGTRLSIL.